Described below is a single T cell receptor beta chain sequence and its context. The antigen is not known. The V segment lost 7 bases and the J segment 4 bases; nucleotides outside the gene matches: 7. Germline CDR1 is MDHEN and CDR2 is SYDVKM. The CDR3 is made up of 15 amino acids. Use of 60 Vbeta and 13 Jbeta primers characterized the PCR. Libraries were prepared by immunoSEQ multiplex PCR; TCRdb keeps only in-frame clonotypes and omits some of them. The sample has under 130,000 clones, under 85% seen once; the top ten hold roughly 3.9%. The data were taken from a study of cytomegalovirus exposure and HLA in healthy donors. Findings and limits, study-wide: Presence/absence analyses rested on an assumption that sequencing depth was roughly uniform across donors. A previous analysis found most TCR beta V segments productive roughly 90% or roughly 30% of the time.

This clonotype originated in a man aged 45 to 65 in good health and CMV-seropositive. The sample taken for sequencing was PBMCs. The chain joins TRBV28 to TRBJ2-1; 10 nucleotides agree with TRBD1. The CDR3 coding sequence is TGTGCCAGCATAATTCCGGGACAGGGGTACAATGAGCAGTTCTTC. Protein product: CASIIPGQGYNEQFF.